This T cell receptor beta chain was profiled in a study of blood T cell repertoires in COVID-19. Per the authors' pipeline: Reference gene primer amplification yielded estimated nucleated cell counts. Using immunoSEQ multiplex PCR, the repertoire was profiled, and TCRdb retains in-frame clones only, with some absent. V and J calls and clone size follow that table, whereas D and trimming were derived from the DNA. The sample carries over 150,000 clones, roughly 84% recorded once. The V gene end was trimmed by 3 bases and the J gene end by 0 bases; junction bases not matched to a gene: 10. CDR3 length: 19 amino acids. The V gene's germline CDR1 is KGHSH and CDR2 LQKENI.

The sample comprised peripheral blood. The sequence was obtained from a human donor in a cohort sampled during active COVID-19. V and J are TRBV18 and TRBJ2-6; 8 nucleotides line up with TRBD1. CDR3 sequence reads: CASSPEGGQASSGANVLTF. For the CDR3, the DNA is TGTGCCAGCTCACCGGAGGGGGGACAGGCTAGCTCTGGGGCCAACGTCCTGACTTTC.